This is a list of T cell receptor beta chains from one sample in a study of control samples from healthy donors and cancer patients. The assay was immunoSEQ multiplex PCR, and TCRdb's table has in-frame clones only and misses some. Among some 170,000 clones listed, about 95% were seen once. Sequenced sample: PBMCs. The receptors shown here come from a man in his sixties with colorectal cancer. The conserved cysteine and the conserved F or W are not part of the CDR3 here.

j_call v_call cdr3_aa
TRBJ1-2 TRBV29-1 SVVGGDGGYT
TRBJ2-3 TRBV6-6 ASTPRRGVDTQY
TRBJ2-5 TRBV11-2 ASSLKGLAGPETQY
TRBJ1-4 TRBV10-3 AISPGTGGTEKLF
TRBJ2-3 TRBV4-1 ASSQVRDTQY
TRBJ2-7 TRBV4-1 ASSQLAGGYSYEQY
TRBJ1-2 TRBV2 ASSPGQGYGYT
TRBJ2-6 TRBV7-2 ASSLQGAGANVLT
TRBJ1-1 TRBV5-4 ASAPRQGANTEAF
TRBJ1-1 TRBV18 ASSPVGRALSGTEAF
TRBJ1-1 TRBV6-1 ASSEGTGGNEAF
TRBJ2-3 TRBV29-1 SLSVESDTQY
TRBJ1-2 TRBV18 ASSPPNRENYGYT
TRBJ2-3 TRBV24-1 ATSENTDTQY
TRBJ1-2 TRBV2 ASRGDRAIYGYT
TRBJ2-3 TRBV24-1 ATSDFPGGKALGDTQY
TRBJ2-3 TRBV20-1 SASGASDLTDTQY
TRBJ2-5 TRBV3-1/TRBV3-2 ASSQDRAGRIQTQY
TRBJ2-7 TRBV2 ASRGDRGLEQY
TRBJ1-1 TRBV13 ASSLKGNTEAF
TRBJ2-2 TRBV2 ASSRDRGYTGELF
TRBJ2-2 TRBV30 AWSFLGGNTGELF
TRBJ1-2 TRBV4-3 ASSQDLAGLYGYT
TRBJ2-7 TRBV10-3 AIRDRDRSAYEQY
TRBJ1-2 TRBV28 ASSSGAGVEWYT
TRBJ1-5 TRBV7-7 ASSPDRHYSNQPQH
TRBJ2-5 TRBV4-3 ASSQRTGGQETQY
TRBJ2-7 TRBV4-3 ASSQEGRHEQY
TRBJ2-5 TRBV6-5 ASSYSGGPRETQY
TRBJ2-1 TRBV30 ASHPGQGVNEQF
TRBJ2-1 TRBV4-1 ASSQEHRGLGYNEQF
TRBJ1-1 TRBV12-3/TRBV12-4 ASSFDVSTEAF
TRBJ1-4 TRBV6-5 ASSRTASNEKLF
TRBJ2-3 TRBV5-4 ASSSPTGREGRDTQY
TRBJ2-5 TRBV4-1 ASSRLGTLEETQY
TRBJ1-5 TRBV27 ASSLLGTGSQPQH
TRBJ2-3 TRBV4-1 ASSQDGEQGLGTQY
TRBJ1-4 TRBV19 ASTSRDRVINEKLF
TRBJ1-1 TRBV15 ATSREQGDVNTEAF
TRBJ1-6 TRBV30 AWMGTVNSPLH
TRBJ2-2 TRBV27 ASRLGQGANTGELF
TRBJ2-2 TRBV4-2 ASSLSGGATGELF
TRBJ1-3 TRBV7-9 ASSLRRATGY
TRBJ2-5 TRBV5-5 ASSTNPGGRETQY
TRBJ2-2 TRBV4-1 ASSQGGLAITGELF
TRBJ2-5 TRBV5-4 ASSLVGGAGETQY
TRBJ1-5 TRBV2 ASSIEDQPQH
TRBJ2-3 TRBV3-1/TRBV3-2 ASSRTGGGRTDTQY
TRBJ2-7 TRBV12-3/TRBV12-4 ASSVSSYEQY